The TCR beta chain under discussion was sequenced for a study of shared clonotypes between healthy human individuals. Looking at the study overall: The donors, a couple of women and a few men, were aged 18 to 49. Findings of the study overall: Represented diversity (both genetic and exposure-history) was limited by the small number of donors.

Donors were healthy HIV-negative adults without recent acute infections or vaccinations. Unsorted PBMC DNA underwent sequencing on ten immunoSEQ deep assay plates. TCRdb's table, derived via immunoSEQ multiplex PCR, lists solely in-frame clones and lacks some. Of a few hundred thousand clones listed, 70% to 85% are singletons. A note on this clone: Its antigen is not identified.

The germline gives CDR1 SGHTA, CDR2 FQGNSA. The length of the CDR3 is 15 residues. Trimming shortened V by 2 bases and J by 6 bases, and 15 bases separated the two germline ends. V is TRBV7-2 and J is TRBJ2-3; no reliable D call. This clonotype originated in a woman aged 40 to 55 in good health. Some clones in this sample may be carry-over from other donors' samples. Sequenced input: PBMCs. The CDR3 nucleotides are TGTGCCAGCAGCTTACTGGCGGCAGGTTGGGATACGCAGTATTTT. Translating gives CASSLLAAGWDTQYF. The complete variable domain, with remaining parts taken from reference TRBV7-2 and TRBJ2-3, reads GAGVSQSPSNKVTEKGKDVELRCDPISGHTALYWYRQSLGQGLEFLIYFQGNSAPDKSGLPSDRFSAERTGGSVSTLTIQRTQQEDSAVYLCASSLLAAGWDTQYFGPGTRLTVL.